These T cell receptor beta chains were read from a single sample in a study of shared clonotypes between healthy human individuals. The method was immunoSEQ multiplex PCR; TCRdb's version includes in-frame clones alone and lacks a portion of them. The table shows hundreds of thousands of clones, with approximately 71% occurring only once. Input material: PBMCs. The receptors stem from a woman aged 40 to 55 in good health. Some clones in this sample may be carry-over from other donors' samples. Both conserved end residues are trimmed from each CDR3.

V	J	CDR3
TRBV6-1	TRBJ1-1	ASSEPGRRNFESF
TRBV30	TRBJ2-1	AWSAIRGSEQF
TRBV28	TRBJ2-5	ASSFGLGTQY
TRBV5-1	TRBJ1-1	ASTPTGEGMNTEAF
TRBV28	TRBJ2-2	ASSSIRTQYNTGELF
TRBV11-2	TRBJ2-5	ASSLEQAAGTQY
TRBV7-6	TRBJ2-1	ASSPGTSGSRGEQF
TRBV27	TRBJ2-1	ASSLQAGAIEQF
TRBV27	TRBJ2-7	ASSFQGGEQY
TRBV9	TRBJ2-5	ASSAGTSGEGTQY
TRBV7-9	NA	ASSGNEQY
TRBV30	TRBJ2-6	AWEDRAGANVLT
TRBV19	TRBJ2-3	ASSMATADTQY
TRBV9	TRBJ2-5	ASSVSGEPEETQY
TRBV4-2	TRBJ2-2	ASSQDHGSTGELF
TRBV9	TRBJ1-3	ASSVLSQGTSGNTIY
TRBV9	TRBJ1-5	ASSVAQGLGASNQPQH
TRBV10-2	TRBJ2-5	ASREGLSGVETQY
TRBV19	TRBJ1-3	ASSAGTFSGNTIY
TRBV7-2	TRBJ2-4	ASAFVGKNIQY
TRBV27	TRBJ2-7	ASSSGHSYEQY
TRBV19	TRBJ2-1	ASSTLGLAAYNEQF
TRBV2	TRBJ2-4	ASSVEGIQY
TRBV29-1	TRBJ2-1	SVGGGRNSVQF
TRBV5-1	TRBJ2-2	ASSLDVRPGELF
TRBV5-1	TRBJ2-7	ASSFGRGNPYEQY
TRBV11-3	TRBJ2-1	ASSLGRLAGGDEQF
TRBV7-8	TRBJ2-2	ASSPPGDLVGGELF
TRBV4-2	TRBJ2-4	ASSQVGAENIQY
TRBV9	TRBJ2-1	ASSPPGLASYNEQF
TRBV5-1	TRBJ2-3	ASAEQGADTQY
TRBV5-5	TRBJ1-1	ASSLAYAGTEAF
TRBV5-1	TRBJ2-7	ASSRGLAGAQEQY
TRBV2	TRBJ2-7	ASSDSGRHNEQY
TRBV6-5	TRBJ2-7	ASSSPGSIRYEQY
TRBV16	TRBJ1-2	ASSQLDYGYT
TRBV12-5	TRBJ2-1	ASGSPGDNEQF
TRBV29-1	TRBJ2-1	SGGAVYNEQF
TRBV6-4	TRBJ2-7	ASSPDTSGEQY
TRBV5-3	TRBJ2-1	ARSLGRVQF
TRBV7-3	TRBJ2-2	ASRSGLAGGTGELF
TRBV7-2	TRBJ2-2	ASSRLQRSNTGELF
TRBV5-1	TRBJ2-7	ASSLITSGNSEQY